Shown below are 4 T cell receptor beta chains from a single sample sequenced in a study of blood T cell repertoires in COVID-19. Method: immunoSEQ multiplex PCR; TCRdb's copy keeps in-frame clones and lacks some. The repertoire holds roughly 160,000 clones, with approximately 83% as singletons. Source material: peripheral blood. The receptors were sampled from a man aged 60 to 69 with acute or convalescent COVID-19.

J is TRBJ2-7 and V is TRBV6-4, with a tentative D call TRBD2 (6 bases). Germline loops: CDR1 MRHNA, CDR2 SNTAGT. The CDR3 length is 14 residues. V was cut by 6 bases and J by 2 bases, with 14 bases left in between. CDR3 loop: CASRVAGRTYEQYF. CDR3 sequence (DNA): TGTGCCAGCAGGGTTGCGGGACGAACCTACGAGCAGTACTTC.

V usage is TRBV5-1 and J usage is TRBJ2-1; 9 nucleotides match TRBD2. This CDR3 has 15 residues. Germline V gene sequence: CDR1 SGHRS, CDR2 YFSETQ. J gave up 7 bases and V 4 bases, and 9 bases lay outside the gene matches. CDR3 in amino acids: CASSPASGMGNEQFF. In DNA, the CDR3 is TGCGCCAGCAGCCCGGCTAGCGGGATGGGGAATGAGCAGTTCTTC.

The CDR3: CSVQGAGNSPLHF. The CDR3 DNA sequence: TGCAGCGTTCAGGGGGCGGGTAATTCACCCCTCCACTTT. The genes are TRBV29-1 and TRBJ1-6; TRBD1 aligns across 8 bases. V lost 5 bases and J lost 6; bases outside the gene matches: 3. The CDR3 sequence is 13 residues long. Germline V CDR1 and CDR2: SQVTM, ANQGSEA.

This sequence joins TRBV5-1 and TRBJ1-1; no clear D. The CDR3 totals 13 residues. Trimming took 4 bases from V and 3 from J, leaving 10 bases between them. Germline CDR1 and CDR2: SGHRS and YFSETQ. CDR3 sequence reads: CASSGQADTEAFF. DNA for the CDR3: TGCGCCAGCAGCGGTCAGGCCGACACTGAAGCTTTCTTT.